This entry lists 8 T cell receptor beta chains sequenced from one sample in a study of blood T cell repertoires in COVID-19. Profiling relied on immunoSEQ multiplex PCR, and the TCRdb table lists in-frame clones only, not all of them. The repertoire holds about 100,000 clones, with approximately 92% as singletons. Sequenced material: peripheral blood. Every receptor here comes from a man aged 65-85 years with acute or convalescent COVID-19.

This chain connects TRBV7-9 to TRBJ1-1, with 10 bases lining up with TRBD1. V lost 4 bases and J lost 5; bases outside the gene matches: 10. Germline V gene lookup returns CDR1 SEHNR and CDR2 FQNEAQ (reference sequence). The CDR3 runs to 16 residues. CDR3 nucleotides: TGTGCCAGCAGCTATCCGGGACAGGGGTTGAGAACTGAAGCTTTCTTT. Translation: CASSYPGQGLRTEAFF.

The chain links TRBV4-3 to TRBJ2-7; 7 positions agree with TRBD2. From germline, CDR1 is LGHNA and CDR2 YSLEER. The J segment lost 4 bases and the V segment lost 6 bases, leaving 6 bases of the junction unmatched. This CDR3 is built from 13 residues. As DNA, the CDR3 is TGCGCCAGCAGTAAGGCGGGAGAGTACGAGCAGTACTTC. Amino acids: CASSKAGEYEQYF.

The chain has TRBV19 and TRBJ1-5; TRBD1 might be the D (5 bases). This CDR3 spans 16 amino acids. Germline values: CDR1 LNHDA, CDR2 SQIVND (reference sequence). Trimming stripped 1 base from V and 2 bases from J, with 12 bases between. CDR3: CASSIGRGRGNQPQHF. The CDR3 DNA follows: TGTGCCAGTAGTATAGGTAGGGGCAGAGGCAATCAGCCCCAGCATTTT.

J is TRBJ1-1 and V is TRBV25-1; D possibly corresponds to TRBD1 (6 bases). The V end lost 0 bases, the J end lost 10 bases, and 9 bases lay between the germline ends. Germline V gene sequence: CDR1 MGHDK, CDR2 SYGVNS. This CDR3 has 12 amino acids. CDR3 DNA: TGTGCCAGCAGTGAATATCGAGGGGGAGCTTTCTTT. It codes for CASSEYRGGAFF.

The chain combines TRBV3-1 (or the pseudogene TRBV3-2) with TRBJ1-1; weak D call: TRBD1 (6 bases). V was cut by 4 bases and J by 3 bases, with 15 bases left in between. This CDR3 has 15 amino acids. Germline V gene lookup returns CDR1 LGHDT and CDR2 YNNKEL (reference sequence). This chain's CDR3 is CASSPGQGTDTEAFF. CDR3 DNA sequence: TGTGCCAGCAGCCCTGGGCAGGGGACGGACACTGAAGCTTTCTTT.

The gene calls are TRBV19 and TRBJ1-6; 11 nucleotides match TRBD1. Germline V lookup: CDR1 LNHDA, CDR2 SQIVND (reference sequence). The CDR3 covers 15 residues. J lost 10 bases, V lost 6 bases, and 8 bases had no gene match. The CDR3 nucleotides read TGTGCCAGTAGCGGACAGGGGGCGCCTGGGTCACCCCTCCACTTT. Amino acids: CASSGQGAPGSPLHF.

The gene calls are TRBV6-5 and TRBJ1-4, with D unresolved. Germline V gene sequence: CDR1 MNHEY, CDR2 SVGAGI. The CDR3 consists of 14 residues. Trimming stripped 4 bases from V and 5 bases from J, with 11 bases between. CDR3 amino acids: CASSSRGSNEKLFF. The CDR3 nucleotides read TGTGCCAGCAGTTCTCGAGGGAGCAATGAAAAACTGTTTTTT.

The chain uses TRBV7-6 and TRBJ2-3, with TRBD2 as a possible D gene (5 bases). This CDR3 region has 16 residues. The V end was cut by 5 bases, the J end by 0 bases, with 15 bases between. Germline V gives CDR1 SGHVS, CDR2 FNYEAQ. Written as DNA, the CDR3 is TGTGCCAGCAGCCTCGACTACCCGACTAGCACAGATACGCAGTATTTT. Its protein is CASSLDYPTSTDTQYF.